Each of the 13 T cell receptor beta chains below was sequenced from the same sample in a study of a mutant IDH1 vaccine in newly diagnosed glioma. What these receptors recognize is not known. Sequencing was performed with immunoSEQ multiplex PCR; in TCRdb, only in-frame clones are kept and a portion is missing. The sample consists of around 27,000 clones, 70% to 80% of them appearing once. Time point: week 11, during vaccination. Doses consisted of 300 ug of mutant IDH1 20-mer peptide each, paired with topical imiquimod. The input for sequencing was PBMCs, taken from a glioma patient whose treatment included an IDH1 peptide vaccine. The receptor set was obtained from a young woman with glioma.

The CDR3 DNA reads TGTGCCAGCAGCTTATGGAACAACATGAACACTGAAGCTTTCTTT. It yields the protein CASSLWNNMNTEAFF. The chain is built from TRBV7-6 and TRBJ1-1; the D is unclear. The CDR3 contains 15 residues. Looked up from germline, CDR1 is SGHVS and CDR2 is FNYEAQ. The V end lost 2 bases, the J end lost 0 bases, and 10 bases lay between the germline ends. Full variable domain (outside the CDR3, taken from reference TRBV7-6 and TRBJ1-1): GAGVSQSPRYKVTKRGQDVALRCDPISGHVSLYWYRQALGQGPEFLTYFNYEAQQDKSGLPNDRFSAERPEGSISTLTIQRTEQRDSAMYRCASSLWNNMNTEAFFGQGTRLTVV.

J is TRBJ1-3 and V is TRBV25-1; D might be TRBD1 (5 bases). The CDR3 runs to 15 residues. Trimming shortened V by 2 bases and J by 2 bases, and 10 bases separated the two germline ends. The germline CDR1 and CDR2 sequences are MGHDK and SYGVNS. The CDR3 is CASSEVRGAGNTIYF. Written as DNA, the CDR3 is TGTGCCAGCAGTGAAGTTCGGGGGGCTGGAAACACCATATATTTT.

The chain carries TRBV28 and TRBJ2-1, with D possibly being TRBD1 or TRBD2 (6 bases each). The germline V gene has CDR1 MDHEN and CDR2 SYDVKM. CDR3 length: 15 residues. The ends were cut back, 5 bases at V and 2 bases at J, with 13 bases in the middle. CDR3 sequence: CASSPYREAYNEQFF. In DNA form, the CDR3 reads TGTGCCAGCAGTCCATACAGGGAGGCCTACAATGAGCAGTTCTTC.

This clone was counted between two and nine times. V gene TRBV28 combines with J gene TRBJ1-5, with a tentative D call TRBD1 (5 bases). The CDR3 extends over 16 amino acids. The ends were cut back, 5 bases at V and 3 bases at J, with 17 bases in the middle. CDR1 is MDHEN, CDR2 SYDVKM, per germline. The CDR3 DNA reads TGTGCCAGCAGTACCTCAACAGGAACCATCAATCAGCCCCAGCATTTT. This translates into CASSTSTGTINQPQHF.

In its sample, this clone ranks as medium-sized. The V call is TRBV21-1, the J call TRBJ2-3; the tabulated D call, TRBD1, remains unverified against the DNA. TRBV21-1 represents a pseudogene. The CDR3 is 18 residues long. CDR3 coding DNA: TGTGCCAGCAGCATAAAAGAGCGAGTGGTGACAGTGGGGGATACGCAGTATTTT. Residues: CASSIKERVVTVGDTQYF.

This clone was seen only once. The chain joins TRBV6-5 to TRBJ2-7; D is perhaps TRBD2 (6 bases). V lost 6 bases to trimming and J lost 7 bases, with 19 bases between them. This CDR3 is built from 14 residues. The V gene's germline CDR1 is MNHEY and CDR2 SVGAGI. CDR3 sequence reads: CASSFDPGVREQYF. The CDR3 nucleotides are TGTGCCAGCAGCTTCGACCCGGGAGTGAGGGAGCAGTACTTC.

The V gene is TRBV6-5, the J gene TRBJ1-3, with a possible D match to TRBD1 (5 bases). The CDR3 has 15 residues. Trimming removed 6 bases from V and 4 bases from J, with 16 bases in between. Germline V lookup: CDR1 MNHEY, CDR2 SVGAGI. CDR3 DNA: TGTGCCAGCAGGACCACACAGGCCACCGGAAACACCATATATTTT. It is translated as CASRTTQATGNTIYF.

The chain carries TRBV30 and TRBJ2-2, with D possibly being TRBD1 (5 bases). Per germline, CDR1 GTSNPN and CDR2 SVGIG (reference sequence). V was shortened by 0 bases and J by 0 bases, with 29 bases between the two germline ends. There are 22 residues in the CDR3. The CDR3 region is CAWSVEQVLVGAETANTGELFF. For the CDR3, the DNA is TGTGCCTGGAGTGTAGAACAGGTTTTGGTTGGAGCTGAAACCGCGAACACCGGGGAGCTGTTTTTT.

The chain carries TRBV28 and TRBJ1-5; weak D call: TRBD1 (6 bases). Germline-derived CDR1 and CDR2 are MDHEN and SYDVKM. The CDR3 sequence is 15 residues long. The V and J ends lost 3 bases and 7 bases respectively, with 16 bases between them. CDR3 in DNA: TGTGCCAGCAGTTTGGGACAAGGAACAGGGCAGCCCCAGCATTTT. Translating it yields CASSLGQGTGQPQHF.

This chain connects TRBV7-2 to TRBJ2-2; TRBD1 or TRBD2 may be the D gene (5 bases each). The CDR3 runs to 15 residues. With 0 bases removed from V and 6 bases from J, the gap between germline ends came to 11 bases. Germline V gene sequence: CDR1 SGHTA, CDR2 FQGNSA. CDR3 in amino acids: CASSLAPLGAGELFF. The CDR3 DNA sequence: TGTGCCAGCAGCTTAGCCCCACTGGGGGCCGGGGAGCTGTTTTTT.

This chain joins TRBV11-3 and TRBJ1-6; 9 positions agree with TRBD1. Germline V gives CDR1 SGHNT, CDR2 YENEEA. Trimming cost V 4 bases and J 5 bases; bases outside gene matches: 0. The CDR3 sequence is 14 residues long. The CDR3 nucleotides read TGTGCCAGCAGCTGGACAGGGGATAATTCACCCCTCCACTTT. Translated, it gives CASSWTGDNSPLHF.

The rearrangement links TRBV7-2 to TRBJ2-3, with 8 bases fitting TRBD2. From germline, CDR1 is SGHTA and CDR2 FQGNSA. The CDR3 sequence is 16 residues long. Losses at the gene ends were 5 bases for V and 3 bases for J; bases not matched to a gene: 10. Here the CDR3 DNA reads TGTGCCAGCAGCCCAGCGGGAGTCGGATTGACAGATACGCAGTATTTT. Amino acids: CASSPAGVGLTDTQYF.

CDR3: CASSQGGSLTGELFF. CDR3 nucleotide sequence: TGCGCCAGCAGCCAAGGGGGTTCGCTAACCGGGGAGCTGTTTTTT. The chain couples TRBV4-3 to TRBJ2-2; no definite D call. The ends were cut back, 1 base at V and 5 bases at J, with 11 bases in the middle. The CDR3 runs to 15 residues. The germline V gene has CDR1 LGHNA and CDR2 YSLEER.